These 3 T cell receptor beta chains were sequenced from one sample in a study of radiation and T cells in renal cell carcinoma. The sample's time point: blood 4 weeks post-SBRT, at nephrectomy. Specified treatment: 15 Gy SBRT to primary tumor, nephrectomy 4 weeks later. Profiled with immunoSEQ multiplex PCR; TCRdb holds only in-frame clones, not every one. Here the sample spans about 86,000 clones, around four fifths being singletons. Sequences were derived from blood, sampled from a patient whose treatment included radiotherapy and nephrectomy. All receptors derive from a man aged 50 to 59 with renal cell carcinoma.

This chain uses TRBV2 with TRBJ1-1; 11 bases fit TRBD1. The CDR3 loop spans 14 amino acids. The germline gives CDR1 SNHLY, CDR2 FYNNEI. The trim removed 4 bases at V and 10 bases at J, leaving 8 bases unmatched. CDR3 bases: TGTGCCAGCAGTGCTGGGTTTGGGACAGGGGGAGCTTTCTTT. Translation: CASSAGFGTGGAFF.

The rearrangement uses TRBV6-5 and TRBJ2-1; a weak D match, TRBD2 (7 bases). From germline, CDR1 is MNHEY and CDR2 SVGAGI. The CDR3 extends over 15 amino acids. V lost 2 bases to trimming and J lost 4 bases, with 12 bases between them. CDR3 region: CASSYGGGRYNEQFF. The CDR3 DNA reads TGTGCCAGCAGTTACGGGGGGGGGCGATACAATGAGCAGTTCTTC.

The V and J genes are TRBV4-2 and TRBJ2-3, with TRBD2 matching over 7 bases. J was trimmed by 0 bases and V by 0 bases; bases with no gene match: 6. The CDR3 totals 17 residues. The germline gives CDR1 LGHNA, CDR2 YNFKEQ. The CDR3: CASSQEASGDSTDTQYF. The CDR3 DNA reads TGTGCCAGCAGCCAAGAAGCGAGCGGGGATAGCACAGATACGCAGTATTTT.